Below are 24 T cell receptor beta chains sequenced from a single sample in a study of blood T cell repertoires in COVID-19. Sequenced by immunoSEQ multiplex PCR; TCRdb stores in-frame clones only, minus some. The table lists approximately 500,000 clones, 85% to 90% of them singletons. The sequencing input was peripheral blood. All receptors derive from a woman between 50 and 59 years old with COVID-19, enrolled during active disease.

This clone has just a few counts. The J gene is TRBJ2-1, the V gene TRBV7-2; TRBD2 aligns across 7 bases. The V gene end was trimmed by 1 base and the J gene end by 9 bases; junction bases not matched to a gene: 9. Germline-derived CDR1 and CDR2 are SGHTA and FQGNSA. The CDR3 is made up of 15 amino acids. CDR3 DNA sequence: TGTGCCAGCAGCTTAGGCCCTAGCGGCTTTAGTGAGCAGTTCTTC. The encoded protein is CASSLGPSGFSEQFF.

A single count supports this clone. This chain links TRBV27 with TRBJ2-7, with TRBD1 matching 7 bases. Unmatched junction bases numbered 3, after V lost 1 base and J lost 3 bases. Germline CDR1 MNHEY, CDR2 SMNVEV (reference sequence). The CDR3 consists of 14 residues. The CDR3 protein is CASSLFGTDYEQYF. CDR3 nucleotides: TGTGCCAGCAGTTTATTTGGGACAGACTACGAGCAGTACTTC.

The chain has TRBV14 and TRBJ1-3, with no clear D. CDR1 is SGHDN and CDR2 is FVKESK in the germline V gene. Trimming took off 4 bases at V and 2 bases at J, with 9 bases between the two ends. CDR3 size: 14 residues. CDR3 in DNA: TGTGCCAGCAGCCCCGTCAGTGCTGGAAACACCATATATTTT. Its translation is CASSPVSAGNTIYF.

The rearrangement uses TRBV6-5 and TRBJ1-2; D is ambiguous. This CDR3 region has 12 residues. CDR1 is MNHEY and CDR2 is SVGAGI in the germline V gene. V was pared by 10 bases and J by 3 bases, with 12 bases between. The CDR3 DNA reads as TGTGCCATTAACGAGGGCCACTATGGCTACACCTTC. Its translation: CAINEGHYGYTF.

This sequence joins TRBV27 and TRBJ2-1; no reliable D call. The germline CDR1 and CDR2 sequences are MNHEY and SMNVEV (reference sequence). The CDR3 contains 15 residues. V gave up 3 bases and J gave up 0 bases, with 9 bases separating them. CDR3 in amino acids: CASSFISSSYNEQFF. Here the CDR3 DNA reads TGTGCCAGCAGTTTCATTTCGAGCTCCTACAATGAGCAGTTCTTC.

This chain joins TRBV3-1 (or the pseudogene TRBV3-2) and TRBJ1-2; 10 bases fit TRBD1. CDR1 LGHDT and CDR2 YNNKEL come from the germline V gene (reference sequence). After removal of 4 bases from V and 5 bases from J, the junction contained 4 bases not matched to a gene. This CDR3 has 14 residues. DNA of the CDR3: TGTGCCAGCAGCCGACAGGGGGCAAGGTATGGCTACACCTTC. It codes for CASSRQGARYGYTF.

The gene calls are TRBV5-1 and TRBJ1-1; 8 nucleotides align to TRBD1. V dropped 3 bases and J dropped 8; count of bases not matched to a gene: 6. The CDR3 has 13 amino acids. Per germline, CDR1 SGHRS and CDR2 YFSETQ. Here the CDR3 reads CASSSQGASEAFF. The CDR3 nucleotides read TGCGCCAGCAGCTCCCAGGGGGCTTCAGAAGCTTTCTTT.

The rearrangement uses TRBV10-1 and TRBJ2-7, with 7 positions matching TRBD2. The CDR3 runs 15 residues. Germline V lookup: CDR1 WNHNN, CDR2 SYGVQD (reference sequence). V was clipped by 3 bases and J by 1 base; unmatched bases: 6. CDR3 region: CASSELAGESYEQYF. As DNA, the CDR3 is TGCGCCAGCAGTGAACTGGCGGGGGAGTCCTACGAGCAGTACTTC.

The CDR3 is CASSHRGRGYTF. DNA for the CDR3: TGTGCCAGCAGCCACAGGGGGCGCGGCTACACCTTC. This chain links TRBV3-1 (or the pseudogene TRBV3-2) with TRBJ1-2, with 8 bases aligning to TRBD1. CDR1 and CDR2 from the germline V gene are LGHDT and YNNKEL (reference sequence). The CDR3 has 12 amino acids. V trimming: 3 bases; J trimming: 8 bases; junction bases outside the gene matches: 2.

The rearrangement uses TRBV28 and TRBJ1-5, with 9 positions matching TRBD1. This CDR3 comprises 15 residues. Per germline, CDR1 MDHEN and CDR2 SYDVKM. J gave up 5 bases and V 5 bases, and 7 bases lay outside the gene matches. CDR3 loop: CASSTPGTGYQPQHF. The CDR3 DNA reads TGTGCCAGCAGTACCCCCGGGACAGGGTATCAGCCCCAGCATTTT.

V and J are TRBV27 and TRBJ2-7, with D tentatively TRBD2 (5 bases). V lost 6 bases, J lost 6 bases, and 9 bases lay in between. From germline, CDR1 is MNHEY and CDR2 SMNVEV (reference sequence). This CDR3 region has 11 residues. The CDR3 region has the DNA TGTGCCAGCAGCCACGGAGGCGAGCAGTACTTC. Translation gives CASSHGGEQYF.

The rearrangement joins TRBV20-1 to TRBJ1-1; D not resolved. This CDR3 comprises 11 residues. Germline V gene sequence: CDR1 DFQATT, CDR2 SNEGSKA (reference sequence). V was cut by 5 bases and J by 8 bases, with 12 bases left in between. The CDR3 is CSAERAAEAFF. The DNA of the CDR3 is TGCAGTGCTGAGCGGGCCGCAGAAGCTTTCTTT.

The DNA for the CDR3 is TGTGCCCTCGGACTGAGTACCTACGAGCAGTACTTC. Encoded protein: CALGLSTYEQYF. V gene TRBV30 combines with J gene TRBJ2-7; D is perhaps TRBD2 (5 bases). The CDR3 is 12 residues long. Germline CDR1 GTSNPN, CDR2 SVGIG (reference sequence). Trimming removed 8 bases from V and 2 bases from J, with 13 bases in between.

This clone came up once. This sequence joins TRBV6-5 and TRBJ1-2, with a tentative D call TRBD1 (5 bases). Germline CDR1 reads MNHEY; CDR2 reads SVGAGI. V lost 2 bases and J 4 bases, leaving 14 bases between the germline ends. This CDR3 comprises 15 residues. Here the CDR3 reads CASSYKGTQTYGYTF. CDR3 DNA sequence: TGTGCCAGCAGTTACAAAGGGACTCAAACCTATGGCTACACCTTC.

The DNA for the CDR3 is TGTGCCAGTAGTATCGGGGGAGACACAGATACGCAGTATTTT. Its translation: CASSIGGDTDTQYF. The chain combines TRBV19 with TRBJ2-3, with D tentatively TRBD2 (6 bases). Trimming removed 3 bases from V and 2 bases from J, with 9 bases in between. The CDR3 totals 14 residues. The germline V gene encodes CDR1 LNHDA and CDR2 SQIVND (reference sequence).

The CDR3 spells CATSPRDRANYGYTF. CDR3 sequence (DNA): TGTGCCACCAGCCCCCGAGACAGGGCTAACTATGGCTACACCTTC. The chain has TRBV24-1 and TRBJ1-2; 7 bases line up with TRBD1. The CDR3 is 15 amino acids. V was clipped by 7 bases and J by 0 bases; unmatched bases: 7. Germline CDR1 reads KGHDR; CDR2 reads SFDVKD.

V usage is TRBV12-5 and J usage is TRBJ2-3, with 16 bases aligning to TRBD2. V shed 1 base, J shed 6 bases, and the junction held 4 bases outside the gene matches. The CDR3 sequence is 17 residues long. From germline, CDR1 is LGHNT and CDR2 FRNRAP. In DNA, the CDR3 is TGTGCTAGTGGTTTGGCCGGGACTAGCGGGGGGGTTGATACGCAGTATTTT. Its protein is CASGLAGTSGGVDTQYF.

The J gene is TRBJ2-2, the V gene TRBV2; 7 bases line up with TRBD1. CDR1 and CDR2 (germline): SNHLY, FYNNEI. The CDR3 has 14 residues. V was clipped by 4 bases and J by 10 bases; unmatched bases: 9. The CDR3 nucleotides read TGTGCCAGCAGTGGACTGACAGGGATACTGGAGCTGTTTTTT. The encoded protein is CASSGLTGILELFF. The full variable domain, in which reference TRBV2 and TRBJ2-2 provide the parts outside the CDR3, is EPEVTQTPSHQVTQMGQEVILRCVPISNHLYFYWYRQILGQKVEFLVSFYNNEISEKSEIFDDQFSVERPDGSNFTLKIRSTKLEDSAMYFCASSGLTGILELFFGEGSRLTVL.

This chain connects TRBV19 to TRBJ2-3; D is possibly TRBD1 (6 bases). The CDR3 sequence is 16 residues long. V lost 8 bases, J lost 0 bases, and 18 bases lay in between. Germline V gene lookup returns CDR1 LNHDA and CDR2 SQIVND (reference sequence). CDR3 nucleotides: TGTGCCAGTTCGGACCGGGACACCTCAAGCACAGATACGCAGTATTTT. Protein sequence: CASSDRDTSSTDTQYF. The complete variable domain, with remaining parts taken from reference TRBV19 and TRBJ2-3, reads DGGITQSPKYLFRKEGQNVTLSCEQNLNHDAMYWYRQDPGQGLRLIYYSQIVNDFQKGDIAEGYSVSREKKESFPLTVTSAQKNPTAFYLCASSDRDTSSTDTQYFGPGTRLTVL.

The chain uses TRBV19 and TRBJ1-1, with a possible D match to TRBD1 (5 bases). Trimming removed 3 bases at V and 0 bases at J, with 14 bases between. The CDR3 has 16 residues. The germline CDR1 and CDR2 sequences are LNHDA and SQIVND (reference sequence). The CDR3 DNA is TGTGCCAGTAGTATGGTAAAGACAGTATTGAACACTGAAGCTTTCTTT. This gives the protein CASSMVKTVLNTEAFF.

The chain carries TRBV5-1 and TRBJ2-3, with 11 nucleotides matching TRBD2. The V segment lost 4 bases and the J segment 0 bases; nucleotides outside the gene matches: 4. Germline values: CDR1 SGHRS, CDR2 YFSETQ. CDR3 size: 16 residues. CDR3 loop: CASSHLAGGSTDTQYF. CDR3 nucleotides: TGCGCCAGCAGCCATCTAGCGGGGGGCAGCACAGATACGCAGTATTTT. The full variable domain, its missing parts supplied by reference TRBV5-1 and TRBJ2-3, is KAGVTQTPRYLIKTRGQQVTLSCSPISGHRSVSWYQQTPGQGLQFLFEYFSETQRNKGNFPGRFSGRQFSNSRSEMNVSTLELGDSALYLCASSHLAGGSTDTQYFGPGTRLTVL.

The chain combines TRBV3-1 (or the pseudogene TRBV3-2) with TRBJ2-2, with D unclear. CDR3 length: 13 amino acids. V was clipped by 3 bases and J by 5 bases, with 7 bases between them. Germline V gene data show CDR1 as LGHDT and CDR2 as YNNKEL (reference sequence). The CDR3 is CASSQTSTGELFF. The DNA for the CDR3 is TGTGCCAGCAGCCAGACAAGTACCGGGGAGCTGTTTTTT.

The J gene is TRBJ1-1, the V gene TRBV12-3 or TRBV12-4; D is undetermined. This CDR3 contains 12 residues. The V end lost 5 bases, the J end lost 5 bases, and 9 bases lay between the germline ends. The CDR3 region has the DNA TGTGCCAGCAGTCTACTCTGGACTGAAGCTTTCTTT. As protein: CASSLLWTEAFF.

The J gene is TRBJ1-1, the V gene TRBV10-2; D is uncertain. The CDR3 is 15 amino acids. V was shortened by 0 bases and J by 2 bases, with 10 bases between the two germline ends. Germline V gene lookup returns CDR1 WSHSY and CDR2 SAAADI. This CDR3 reads CASSESIAVNTEAFF. The CDR3, as DNA: TGCGCCAGCAGTGAGTCGATAGCCGTTAACACTGAAGCTTTCTTT.